The 16 T cell receptor beta chains below all came from one sample that was sequenced in a study of T cells after yellow fever vaccination. TCRdb reanalysed the 5' RACE reads using MiXCR and keeps one entry per CDR3 protein. The data hold 230,000 or so distinct CDR3 sequences, with 3.6% observed a single time. Sample: PBMCs, taken 15 days after the yellow fever booster vaccination. The receptors come from a young man who received the YFV17D yellow fever vaccine.

This clonotype was recorded many times. This sequence joins TRBV3-1 and TRBJ2-1; the match to TRBD1 covers 8 bases. Germline assignment: CDR1 LGHDT and CDR2 YNNKEL (reference sequence). The CDR3 extends over 16 amino acids. V was pared by 1 base and J by 8 bases, with 10 bases of the junction left unmatched. CDR3 DNA: TGTGCCAGCAGCCAAGGCCCGGACAGGGTCATCCATGAGCAGTTCTTC. Amino acids: CASSQGPDRVIHEQFF.

In its sample, this clonotype was seen many times. The chain combines TRBV20-1 with TRBJ1-1, with unresolved D. This CDR3 comprises 14 residues. The germline V gene has CDR1 DFQATT and CDR2 SNEGSKA (reference sequence). Trimming stripped 4 bases from V and 0 bases from J, with 12 bases between. CDR3 sequence reads: CSATFPGVNTEAFF. The DNA for the CDR3 is TGCAGTGCTACCTTCCCGGGAGTGAACACTGAAGCTTTCTTT.

This clonotype was counted a few times. The J gene is TRBJ2-2, the V gene TRBV2, with TRBD1 matching 8 bases. V shed 9 bases and J 4 bases; nucleotides not matched to a gene: 10. Looked up from germline, CDR1 is SNHLY and CDR2 is FYNNEI. The CDR3 is 15 residues long. DNA for the CDR3: TGTGCCAGTACCGACAGGGGATTGGTCACCGGGGAGCTGTTTTTT. This gives the protein CASTDRGLVTGELFF.

In regard to this clonotype: An end of the junction does not agree with germline; a read error may underlie this. The V call is TRBV6-5, the J call TRBJ2-5, with 8 bases that match TRBD1. CDR1 MNHEY and CDR2 SVGAGI come from the germline V gene. The CDR3 loop spans 14 amino acids. Here the CDR3 reads CASSYAGGAGGETF. CDR3 coding DNA: TGTGCCAGCAGTTACGCAGGGGGCGCTGGGGGAGAGACCTTC.

The sample holds many counts of this clonotype. The chain carries TRBV5-1 and TRBJ2-3, with TRBD1 matching over 8 bases. The CDR3 runs 16 residues. Germline lookup yields CDR1 SGHRS and CDR2 YFSETQ. J gave up 2 bases and V 0 bases, and 5 bases lay outside the gene matches. CDR3 protein: CASSLAQGAPTDTQYF. The DNA of the CDR3 is TGCGCCAGCAGCTTGGCGCAGGGGGCCCCCACAGATACGCAGTATTTT.

This clonotype was recorded at least ten times. The rearrangement uses TRBV19 and TRBJ2-7; possible D gene TRBD1, 6 bases. This CDR3 has 14 residues. Trimming took off 6 bases at V and 5 bases at J, with 17 bases between the two ends. CDR1 and CDR2 (germline): LNHDA, SQIVND (reference sequence). The chain's CDR3 is CASRGIDRMNEQYF. In DNA, the CDR3 is TGTGCCAGTAGGGGGATCGACAGGATGAACGAGCAGTACTTC.

This clonotype was detected ten times or more. J is TRBJ2-5 and V is TRBV5-1; the match to TRBD1 covers 8 bases. Trimming at V came to 6 bases and at J to 4 bases, leaving 5 bases not matched to a gene. Germline values: CDR1 SGHRS, CDR2 YFSETQ. The CDR3 spans 13 residues. CDR3 amino acids: CASKPGGAETQYF. Written as DNA, the CDR3 is TGCGCCAGCAAACCAGGGGGCGCAGAGACCCAGTACTTC.

This clonotype appeared many times. V usage is TRBV9 and J usage is TRBJ2-1; 8 bases agree with TRBD1. Germline V gives CDR1 SGDLS, CDR2 YYNGEE. V shed 3 bases and J 6 bases; nucleotides not matched to a gene: 5. The CDR3 sequence is 14 residues long. The DNA for the CDR3 is TGTGCCAGCAGCGCCGGACAGGGTAGCAATGAGCAGTTCTTC. Amino acid sequence: CASSAGQGSNEQFF.

The chain uses TRBV28 and TRBJ1-2; 11 bases map to TRBD1. Germline V gives CDR1 MDHEN, CDR2 SYDVKM. The CDR3 length is 17 residues. V gave up 5 bases and J gave up 1 base; unmatched junction bases: 9. The CDR3 here is CASSRSRDRGFNYGYTF. CDR3 bases: TGTGCCAGCAGTCGTAGCCGGGACAGGGGGTTTAACTATGGCTACACCTTC.

This clonotype was recorded at least ten times. The genes are TRBV5-1 and TRBJ1-2, with D possibly being TRBD1 (5 bases). CDR1 SGHRS and CDR2 YFSETQ come from the germline V gene. With 3 bases removed from V and 3 bases from J, the gap between germline ends came to 15 bases. The CDR3 loop spans 15 amino acids. In nucleotides, the CDR3 is TGCGCCAGCAGCTGGGACCCGATAAACGACTATGGCTACACCTTC. Protein: CASSWDPINDYGYTF.

At least ten counts were recorded for this clonotype. This chain uses TRBV5-1 with TRBJ2-1, with D perhaps TRBD1 (8 bases). The V gene's germline CDR1 is SGHRS and CDR2 YFSETQ. The CDR3 has 14 amino acids. Trimming removed 0 bases at V and 10 bases at J, with 14 bases between. The CDR3 DNA reads as TGCGCCAGCAGCTTGGACAGGGGGGGTGTAGAGCAGTTCTTC. As protein: CASSLDRGGVEQFF.

This clonotype was seen many times. The V call is TRBV20-1, the J call TRBJ2-5; tentative D call: TRBD2 (6 bases). The CDR3 contains 14 residues. Germline V gives CDR1 DFQATT, CDR2 SNEGSKA (reference sequence). Trimming stripped 2 bases from V and 5 bases from J, with 15 bases between. CDR3 sequence reads: CSARRPDYGETQYF. The CDR3 DNA reads as TGCAGTGCTAGACGACCGGACTACGGCGAGACCCAGTACTTC.

This clonotype was counted ten times or more. V and J are TRBV5-1 and TRBJ1-2; 11 bases align to TRBD1. This CDR3 is built from 20 residues. The V gene end was trimmed by 0 bases and the J gene end by 5 bases; junction bases not matched to a gene: 18. The germline V gene encodes CDR1 SGHRS and CDR2 YFSETQ. The CDR3 DNA sequence: TGCGCCAGCAGCTTGGGCCGGCGGCGCGTCGGACAGGGGGCGGAATATGGCTACACCTTC. This encodes CASSLGRRRVGQGAEYGYTF.

This clonotype was seen ten or more times. The V gene is TRBV27, the J gene TRBJ2-7; weak D call: TRBD2 (5 bases). The CDR3 runs 15 residues. The germline V gene has CDR1 MNHEY and CDR2 SMNVEV (reference sequence). V was pared by 2 bases and J by 5 bases, with 16 bases between. The DNA for the CDR3 is TGTGCCAGCAGTTTACCCCGAAGCGGCAGGAACGAGCAGTACTTC. This translates into CASSLPRSGRNEQYF.

This clonotype was counted only a few times. V and J are TRBV27 and TRBJ1-3; the D gene is possibly TRBD1 (5 bases). The CDR3 has 18 residues. Looked up from germline, CDR1 is MNHEY and CDR2 is SMNVEV (reference sequence). V lost 4 bases and J lost 0, with 19 bases in between. CDR3 residues: CASSSLDRDGISGNTIYF. CDR3 in DNA: TGTGCCAGCAGTTCCCTTGACCGGGACGGGATCTCTGGAAACACCATATATTTT.

This clonotype was counted only a few times. The chain has TRBV10-3 and TRBJ2-2; 7 positions match TRBD1. V lost 6 bases to trimming and J lost 0 bases; unmatched junction nucleotides: 7. The CDR3 length is 16 residues. Germline CDR1 is ENHRY and CDR2 is SYGVKD. CDR3 sequence reads: CAISPGQPANTGELFF. The CDR3 DNA is TGTGCCATCAGCCCGGGACAGCCCGCGAACACCGGGGAGCTGTTTTTT.